These 32 T cell receptor beta chains share one sample of origin, sequenced in a study of cytomegalovirus exposure and HLA in healthy donors. Profiling relied on immunoSEQ multiplex PCR, and the TCRdb table lists in-frame clones only, not all of them. The sample records some 290,000 clones, approximately 86% being singletons. What was sequenced was PBMCs. These TCRs come from a man younger than 40 in good health and CMV-seronegative.

This chain uses TRBV4-2 with TRBJ1-6, with 10 bases lining up with TRBD1. The CDR3 runs to 16 residues. Germline lookup yields CDR1 LGHNA and CDR2 YNFKEQ. V trimming: 1 base; J trimming: 6 bases; junction bases outside the gene matches: 3. CDR3 sequence reads: CASSQGQGASNSPLHF. The CDR3 DNA sequence: TGTGCCAGCAGCCAAGGACAGGGGGCGAGTAATTCACCCCTCCACTTT.

This clone was seen once. This chain connects TRBV5-6 to TRBJ2-7; 8 bases align to TRBD1. The CDR3 contains 17 residues. After removal of 4 bases from V and 2 bases from J, the junction contained 14 bases not matched to a gene. CDR1 SGHDT and CDR2 YYEEEE come from the germline V gene. CDR3 nucleotide sequence: TGTGCCAGCAGCCCGGGACAGGCGGGGCCCGTAGCCTACGAGCAGTACTTC. Amino acid sequence: CASSPGQAGPVAYEQYF.

This clone was detected once. V gene TRBV10-1 combines with J gene TRBJ2-3; perhaps TRBD2 as D (6 bases). Trimming cost V 2 bases and J 5 bases, with 14 bases left between them. Germline CDR1 reads WNHNN; CDR2 reads SYGVQD (reference sequence). This CDR3 is built from 15 residues. The CDR3, as DNA: TGCGCCAGCAGTGAGGCCGGGGGTGGGGGAGATACGCAGTATTTT. Translating gives CASSEAGGGGDTQYF.

The rearrangement uses TRBV10-3 and TRBJ1-2; TRBD1 is a possible D gene (5 bases). Looked up from germline, CDR1 is ENHRY and CDR2 is SYGVKD. The CDR3 runs 12 residues. The V end lost 7 bases, the J end lost 3 bases, and 9 bases lay between the germline ends. CDR3 sequence (DNA): TGTGCCATCAAGGGGATGCACTATGGCTACACCTTC. Encoded protein: CAIKGMHYGYTF.

CDR3 DNA sequence: TGTGCCAGCAGTAGACAGGGGCCTGACGAGCAGTACTTC. Translating gives CASSRQGPDEQYF. The V gene is TRBV6-5, the J gene TRBJ2-7; 8 bases line up with TRBD1. Germline assignment: CDR1 MNHEY and CDR2 SVGAGI. With 5 bases clipped from V and 5 bases from J, the junction kept 5 bases outside the gene matches. CDR3 size: 13 residues.

The rearrangement joins TRBV7-9 to TRBJ2-5; TRBD1 matches 9 bases. CDR1 and CDR2 (germline): SEHNR, FQNEAQ (reference sequence). Unmatched junction bases numbered 6, after V lost 5 bases and J lost 2 bases. The CDR3 loop spans 15 amino acids. CDR3 coding DNA: TGTGCCAGCAGCCTCTCCGGGACAGGGCAAGAGACCCAGTACTTC. This encodes CASSLSGTGQETQYF.

This chain joins TRBV7-9 and TRBJ1-2; TRBD1 matches at 7 bases. V lost 5 bases, J lost 3 bases, and 3 bases stayed unmatched. The CDR3 contains 13 residues. The germline V gene has CDR1 SEHNR and CDR2 FQNEAQ (reference sequence). CDR3 nucleotide sequence: TGTGCCAGCAGCCCCGACAGGGACTATGGCTACACCTTC. Its translation is CASSPDRDYGYTF.

CDR3 sequence (DNA): TGTGCCAGCAAAGGGACAGGGGACACTGAAGCTTTCTTT. This gives the protein CASKGTGDTEAFF. The chain uses TRBV6-7 and TRBJ1-1; 10 bases agree with TRBD1. TRBV6-7 is assigned to the ORF class and has an uncertain function. The length of the CDR3 is 13 residues. Losses at the gene ends were 7 bases for V and 3 bases for J; bases not matched to a gene: 2.

This clone appeared once. This chain links TRBV19 with TRBJ2-5; 9 bases are shared with TRBD2. The V gene end was trimmed by 4 bases and the J gene end by 2 bases; junction bases not matched to a gene: 5. The CDR3 sequence is 15 residues long. Germline V lookup: CDR1 LNHDA, CDR2 SQIVND (reference sequence). The CDR3 DNA reads as TGTGCCAGTAGTAGGCGGGGGGGACAGCAAGAGACCCAGTACTTC. Protein sequence: CASSRRGGQQETQYF.

This chain joins TRBV10-1 and TRBJ2-1; D remains ambiguous. The V and J ends lost 0 bases and 0 bases respectively, with 9 bases between them. The CDR3 loop spans 16 amino acids. Germline V gene lookup returns CDR1 WNHNN and CDR2 SYGVQD (reference sequence). CDR3 sequence reads: CASSESSGDSYNEQFF. DNA of the CDR3: TGCGCCAGCAGTGAGTCGAGTGGAGACTCCTACAATGAGCAGTTCTTC.

The V call is TRBV11-2, the J call TRBJ2-5; the match to TRBD1 covers 7 bases. The germline gives CDR1 SGHAT, CDR2 FQNNGV. The CDR3 covers 14 residues. V lost 1 base and J lost 6; bases outside the gene matches: 5. CDR3 amino acids: CASSLGNRGQTQYF. CDR3 bases: TGTGCCAGCAGCTTAGGGAACAGGGGACAGACCCAGTACTTC.

This clone was detected only a few times. The chain employs TRBV18 and TRBJ2-5, with TRBD1 matching over 8 bases. There are 12 residues in the CDR3. V trimming: 6 bases; J trimming: 5 bases; junction bases outside the gene matches: 2. CDR1 is KGHSH and CDR2 is LQKENI in the germline V gene. The CDR3 sequence: CASSRTGETQYF. In nucleotides, the CDR3 is TGTGCCAGCTCCCGGACAGGGGAGACCCAGTACTTC.

The CDR3 DNA is TGTGCCAGCAGTTACTCGAGGGACAGGGGGCTTCCTGAAGCTTTCTTT. It translates to CASSYSRDRGLPEAFF. The rearrangement joins TRBV6-5 to TRBJ1-1, with 12 bases that match TRBD1. Losses at the gene ends were 0 bases for V and 6 bases for J; bases not matched to a gene: 5. Germline V lookup: CDR1 MNHEY, CDR2 SVGAGI. The CDR3 is 16 amino acids.

CDR3 in DNA: TGTGCCAGCAGCTTAGGTGGCGGGGGCAGCTCCTACGAGCAGTACTTC. As protein: CASSLGGGGSSYEQYF. The rearrangement joins TRBV11-2 to TRBJ2-7; possibly TRBD2 for D (7 bases). Germline CDR1 and CDR2: SGHAT and FQNNGV. Trimming removed 1 base at V and 0 bases at J, with 13 bases between. CDR3 length: 16 residues.

J is TRBJ2-1 and V is TRBV19, with 7 bases lining up with TRBD2. The CDR3 is 12 amino acids. Germline V gene data show CDR1 as LNHDA and CDR2 as SQIVND (reference sequence). Trimming took 8 bases from V and 8 from J; bases not matched to a gene: 6. The CDR3 DNA sequence: TGTGCCAGTTCTCTAGCGGTAGATGAGCAGTTCTTC. It translates to CASSLAVDEQFF.

J is TRBJ1-3 and V is TRBV7-9; no clear D gene. Trimming took 4 bases from V and 6 from J, leaving 19 bases between them. The CDR3 covers 16 residues. CDR1 and CDR2 (germline): SEHNR, FQNEAQ (reference sequence). The CDR3 protein is CASSSVSGLFSNTIYF. CDR3 coding DNA: TGTGCCAGCAGCTCTGTCAGCGGACTCTTCTCAAACACCATATATTTT.

The chain joins TRBV5-1 to TRBJ2-3; TRBD2 might be the D (6 bases). Germline-derived CDR1 and CDR2 are SGHRS and YFSETQ. The V end lost 0 bases, the J end lost 1 base, and 15 bases lay between the germline ends. The CDR3 is 17 residues long. CDR3 region: CASSLAGGSWGTDTQYF. The CDR3 nucleotides read TGCGCCAGCAGCTTGGCCGGGGGATCGTGGGGCACAGATACGCAGTATTTT.

The chain carries TRBV4-3 and TRBJ2-7; 11 bases are shared with TRBD2. V trimming: 4 bases; J trimming: 6 bases; junction bases outside the gene matches: 8. The CDR3 contains 15 residues. Germline lookup yields CDR1 LGHNA and CDR2 YSLEER. CDR3 amino acids: CASSLLAGGPSEQYF. CDR3 sequence (DNA): TGCGCCAGCAGCCTCTTAGCGGGGGGGCCTTCCGAGCAGTACTTC.

This clone was found a few times. The genes are TRBV6-5 and TRBJ1-2; 9 bases agree with TRBD1. Germline lookup yields CDR1 MNHEY and CDR2 SVGAGI. The CDR3 has 14 residues. After removal of 5 bases from V and 7 bases from J, the junction contained 8 bases not matched to a gene. The CDR3 spells CASSLGQGFGGYTF. The CDR3 nucleotides read TGTGCCAGCAGTCTGGGACAGGGTTTCGGTGGCTACACCTTC.

As regards this clone: Other DNA sequences within the sample encode an identical CDR3. The chain uses TRBV5-4 and TRBJ2-3, with 7 bases aligning to TRBD2. Trimming at V came to 2 bases and at J to 0 bases, leaving 0 bases not matched to a gene. The CDR3 sequence is 14 residues long. Looked up from germline, CDR1 is SGHNT and CDR2 is YYREEE (reference sequence). The chain's CDR3 is CASSFGGSTDTQYF. The CDR3 nucleotides read TGTGCCAGCAGCTTCGGGGGGAGCACAGATACGCAGTATTTT.

With respect to this clone: At the DNA level, this CDR3 is encoded by other sequences in the same sample as well. The chain is built from TRBV5-1 and TRBJ2-7; 8 positions match TRBD1. Germline V gives CDR1 SGHRS, CDR2 YFSETQ. V lost 2 bases and J lost 3; bases outside the gene matches: 4. This CDR3 spans 14 amino acids. As DNA, the CDR3 is TGCGCCAGCAGCTTTCGACAGGGGAGCTACGAGCAGTACTTC. Translated, it gives CASSFRQGSYEQYF.

The rearrangement links TRBV7-7 to TRBJ2-5; D may be TRBD2 (5 bases). V was cut by 6 bases and J by 5 bases, with 16 bases left in between. Germline V gene sequence: CDR1 SSHAT, CDR2 FNYEAQ (reference sequence). This CDR3 region has 14 residues. CDR3 amino acids: CASRSITSGETQYF. The CDR3 DNA sequence: TGTGCCAGCAGGTCTATTACTAGTGGGGAGACCCAGTACTTC.

The rearrangement uses TRBV5-1 and TRBJ1-5; 10 nucleotides match TRBD1. With V trimmed by 3 bases and J by 5 bases, 5 bases remained unmatched. CDR3 length: 15 residues. CDR1 SGHRS and CDR2 YFSETQ come from the germline V gene. CDR3 region: CASSWTGGKDQPQHF. The CDR3, as DNA: TGCGCCAGCAGCTGGACAGGGGGAAAAGATCAGCCCCAGCATTTT.

The V gene is TRBV28, the J gene TRBJ1-5, with 8 bases aligning to TRBD1. Germline V CDR1 and CDR2: MDHEN, SYDVKM. CDR3 length equals 17 residues. With 5 bases clipped from V and 0 bases from J, the junction kept 9 bases outside the gene matches. As DNA, the CDR3 is TGTGCCAGCAGTCTCGGACAGGGCCCCTATAGCAATCAGCCCCAGCATTTT. This sequence encodes CASSLGQGPYSNQPQHF.

The chain carries TRBV19 and TRBJ1-1, with D possibly matching TRBD1 (5 bases). The CDR3 runs to 16 residues. CDR1 LNHDA and CDR2 SQIVND come from the germline V gene (reference sequence). V lost 3 bases and J lost 4, with 18 bases in between. Here the CDR3 DNA reads TGTGCCAGTAGTATTTGGGAACGCCGGGGGTTCACTGAAGCTTTCTTT. Translating gives CASSIWERRGFTEAFF.

The V and J genes are TRBV30 and TRBJ1-2; the D gene is possibly TRBD1 (6 bases). Per germline, CDR1 GTSNPN and CDR2 SVGIG (reference sequence). The CDR3 totals 13 residues. V was pared by 2 bases and J by 7 bases, with 14 bases between. CDR3 loop: CAWSTWGPGGYTF. CDR3 bases: TGTGCCTGGAGTACCTGGGGGCCGGGTGGCTACACCTTC.

The chain combines TRBV5-1 with TRBJ2-3, with 10 bases lining up with TRBD2. Germline V CDR1 and CDR2: SGHRS, YFSETQ. J was trimmed by 5 bases and V by 1 base; bases with no gene match: 7. The CDR3 totals 16 residues. The DNA for the CDR3 is TGCGCCAGCAGCTTGAGGAGCGGGGGGGTTGGAGATACGCAGTATTTT. This encodes CASSLRSGGVGDTQYF.

V and J are TRBV7-8 and TRBJ1-5; 7 nucleotides align to TRBD1. With 5 bases clipped from V and 4 bases from J, the junction kept 5 bases outside the gene matches. The CDR3 runs 14 residues. CDR1 is SGHVS, CDR2 FQNEAQ, per germline. The CDR3 is CASSPTGNNQPQHF. CDR3 sequence (DNA): TGTGCCAGCAGCCCGACAGGGAATAATCAGCCCCAGCATTTT.

This clone was recorded once. The chain has TRBV2 and TRBJ1-1; D is ambiguous. Trimming took 6 bases from V and 3 from J, leaving 11 bases between them. The CDR3 is 13 amino acids. CDR1 and CDR2 (germline): SNHLY, FYNNEI. CDR3 loop: CASRVYEDTEAFF. In nucleotides, the CDR3 is TGTGCCAGCAGAGTGTATGAGGACACTGAAGCTTTCTTT.

This clone was observed a handful of times. V usage is TRBV6-5 and J usage is TRBJ1-1; 9 bases fit TRBD1. Germline trimming cut 5 bases from V and 0 bases from J; bases unmatched to any gene: 4. Germline V gives CDR1 MNHEY, CDR2 SVGAGI. The CDR3 contains 15 residues. The CDR3 loop is CASSHRDRVNTEAFF. CDR3 DNA: TGTGCCAGCAGTCATAGGGACAGGGTGAACACTGAAGCTTTCTTT.

This clone was picked up a small number of times. The chain uses TRBV6-5 and TRBJ2-2, with a tentative D call TRBD1 (6 bases). V gave up 5 bases and J gave up 6 bases, with 16 bases separating them. The CDR3 covers 15 residues. CDR1 is MNHEY and CDR2 is SVGAGI in the germline V gene. The CDR3 sequence: CASSHRYRVSGELFF. CDR3 nucleotide sequence: TGTGCCAGCAGTCACCGGTACAGGGTTTCCGGGGAGCTGTTTTTT.

The chain uses TRBV2 and TRBJ2-3; 9 bases are shared with TRBD1. The CDR3 sequence is 16 residues long. J gave up 2 bases and V 8 bases, and 11 bases lay outside the gene matches. Per germline, CDR1 SNHLY and CDR2 FYNNEI. The CDR3 DNA is TGTGCCAGCGGACAGGGGCATCTAGGGTACACAGATACGCAGTATTTT. Protein product: CASGQGHLGYTDTQYF.